These 31 T cell receptor beta chains originate from one sample sequenced in a study of cytomegalovirus exposure and HLA in healthy donors. Primers for the PCR totalled 60 Vbeta and 13 Jbeta. Produced via immunoSEQ multiplex PCR; TCRdb's table is partial and in-frame only. In the table there are around 130,000 clones, about 74% of which are singletons. The sequencing sample was made of PBMCs. Source of these receptors: an older woman in good health and CMV-seronegative.

This chain links TRBV15 with TRBJ1-4, with D possibly matching TRBD1 (5 bases). Trimming removed 5 bases at V and 0 bases at J, with 13 bases between. This CDR3 has 16 residues. The germline V gene has CDR1 LNHNV and CDR2 YYDKDF (reference sequence). The CDR3 sequence is CATSPLPGATNEKLFF. In DNA, the CDR3 is TGTGCCACCAGCCCTCTCCCGGGGGCAACTAATGAAAAACTGTTTTTT.

This clone was found a few times. The chain joins TRBV19 to TRBJ2-7; 10 bases fit TRBD1. J was trimmed by 9 bases and V by 4 bases; bases with no gene match: 12. The germline V gene has CDR1 LNHDA and CDR2 SQIVND (reference sequence). There are 15 residues in the CDR3. CDR3 protein: CASSTDRGPLSGQYF. Here the CDR3 DNA reads TGTGCCAGTAGTACCGACAGGGGGCCCTTGTCGGGGCAGTACTTC. Supplemented by reference TRBV19 and TRBJ2-7, the full variable domain reads DGGITQSPKYLFRKEGQNVTLSCEQNLNHDAMYWYRQDPGQGLRLIYYSQIVNDFQKGDIAEGYSVSREKKESFPLTVTSAQKNPTAFYLCASSTDRGPLSGQYFGPGTRLTVT.

V usage is TRBV5-5 and J usage is TRBJ1-2; D uncertain. The V gene's germline CDR1 is SGHKS and CDR2 YYEKEE (reference sequence). This CDR3 has 13 residues. Between the trimmed V and J ends, which lost 2 bases and 6 bases, there was a span of 11 bases. CDR3 DNA sequence: TGTGCCAGCAGCTTATGGGGAGGGAATGGCTACACCTTC. It encodes CASSLWGGNGYTF.

The chain carries TRBV27 and TRBJ2-1, with 14 bases aligning to TRBD2. V shed 4 bases and J 5 bases; nucleotides not matched to a gene: 16. This CDR3 spans 20 amino acids. Germline loops: CDR1 MNHEY, CDR2 SMNVEV (reference sequence). DNA of the CDR3: TGTGCCAGCAGTTCGGCAGCCCCGAGACTAGCGGGAGGGCCGGACAATGAGCAGTTCTTC. Its translation: CASSSAAPRLAGGPDNEQFF.

The V and J genes are TRBV23-1 and TRBJ1-6, with D unresolved. TRBV23-1 is known as an ORF, though its function is uncertain. V gave up 7 bases and J gave up 4 bases, with 14 bases separating them. The length of the CDR3 is 15 residues. The CDR3 bases are TGCGCCAGCACTTCCGCTGGGCCTTATAATTCACCCCTCCACTTT. It codes for CASTSAGPYNSPLHF.

This clone was seen more than once but under ten times. The chain recombines TRBV5-4 with TRBJ1-1; 7 bases are a match to TRBD1. CDR3 length: 13 residues. After removal of 3 bases from V and 4 bases from J, the junction contained 3 bases not matched to a gene. Germline-derived CDR1 and CDR2 are SGHNT and YYREEE (reference sequence). This chain's CDR3 is CASSYSGGTEAFF. CDR3 DNA sequence: TGTGCCAGCAGCTATTCAGGGGGCACTGAAGCTTTCTTT.

The chain carries TRBV18 and TRBJ1-5, with 9 bases fitting TRBD1. The CDR3 sequence is 17 residues long. Per the germline V gene, CDR1 is KGHSH and CDR2 is LQKENI. V shed 3 bases, J shed 0 bases, and the junction held 6 bases outside the gene matches. The CDR3 DNA follows: TGTGCCAGCTCACCGGGGACAGGGTCATATAGCAATCAGCCCCAGCATTTT. Translating gives CASSPGTGSYSNQPQHF.

The chain carries TRBV28 and TRBJ2-1; 12 bases fit TRBD1. Trimming removed 3 bases from V and 0 bases from J; junction bases left unmatched: 18. Germline CDR1 and CDR2: MDHEN and SYDVKM. The CDR3 runs to 22 residues. CDR3 nucleotides: TGTGCCAGCAGTTTTCGAAGGGACAGGGGGCATCAATACTTTAACTCCTACAATGAGCAGTTCTTC. Residues: CASSFRRDRGHQYFNSYNEQFF.

This clone was detected once. The rearrangement joins TRBV18 to TRBJ2-7; unclear D gene. CDR1 is KGHSH and CDR2 is LQKENI in the germline V gene. Trimming cost V 0 bases and J 6 bases, with 9 bases left between them. CDR3 length: 13 amino acids. The CDR3 is CASSPPTPLEQYF. CDR3 sequence (DNA): TGTGCCAGCTCACCACCGACACCCCTCGAGCAGTACTTC.

The chain combines TRBV6-5 with TRBJ2-7; weak D call: TRBD1 (5 bases). This CDR3 has 13 residues. CDR1 MNHEY and CDR2 SVGAGI come from the germline V gene. Trimming cost V 2 bases and J 6 bases, with 11 bases left between them. CDR3 residues: CASSYGAGIEQYF. As DNA, the CDR3 is TGTGCCAGCAGTTACGGGGCTGGGATCGAGCAGTACTTC.

V gene TRBV29-1 combines with J gene TRBJ2-3; TRBD1 matches at 10 bases. The CDR3 runs 13 residues. V trimming: 4 bases; J trimming: 6 bases; junction bases outside the gene matches: 4. In germline, CDR1 is SQVTM, CDR2 ANQGSEA. The CDR3 here is CSVGRDRGDTQYF. CDR3 in DNA: TGCAGCGTTGGCCGGGACAGGGGCGATACGCAGTATTTT.

This clone has just one count. The chain uses TRBV5-5 and TRBJ1-2; 10 bases agree with TRBD1. Per the germline V gene, CDR1 is SGHKS and CDR2 is YYEKEE (reference sequence). The CDR3 contains 15 residues. V lost 0 bases, J lost 8 bases, and 7 bases stayed unmatched. CDR3 nucleotide sequence: TGTGCCAGCAGCTTGGGAGGACAGGGGGTACGAGGCTACACCTTC. This encodes CASSLGGQGVRGYTF.

The J gene is TRBJ1-1, the V gene TRBV30, with a possible D match to TRBD1 (5 bases). The CDR3 runs 14 residues. Trimming shortened V by 3 bases and J by 4 bases, and 15 bases separated the two germline ends. Germline V gene sequence: CDR1 GTSNPN, CDR2 SVGIG (reference sequence). CDR3 sequence: CAWSARTGGTEAFF. The DNA for the CDR3 is TGTGCCTGGAGCGCCCGGACGGGGGGCACTGAAGCTTTCTTT.

V is TRBV7-6 and J is TRBJ2-7; a weak D match, TRBD2 (5 bases). The V end lost 5 bases, the J end lost 3 bases, and 23 bases lay between the germline ends. Germline values: CDR1 SGHVS, CDR2 FNYEAQ. The CDR3 length is 17 residues. The CDR3 protein is CASSHNPLRALNYEQYF. The CDR3, as DNA: TGTGCCAGCAGCCATAACCCATTGAGGGCCTTAAACTACGAGCAGTACTTC.

The rearrangement uses TRBV18 and TRBJ1-4, with D possibly matching TRBD1 (5 bases). The CDR3 covers 16 residues. With 0 bases removed from V and 5 bases from J, the gap between germline ends came to 13 bases. The germline V gene encodes CDR1 KGHSH and CDR2 LQKENI. The CDR3 is CASSPPAGGVNEKLFF. CDR3 bases: TGTGCCAGCTCACCACCCGCGGGAGGGGTGAATGAAAAACTGTTTTTT.

The rearrangement joins TRBV5-1 to TRBJ2-5, with TRBD2 identical over 9 bases. CDR1 and CDR2 from the germline V gene are SGHRS and YFSETQ. V trimming: 1 base; J trimming: 1 base; junction bases outside the gene matches: 5. The CDR3 is 16 residues long. Here the CDR3 reads CASSLRSTSGQETQYF. The CDR3 nucleotides are TGCGCCAGCAGCTTGAGGTCGACTAGCGGCCAAGAGACCCAGTACTTC. The complete variable domain, with remaining parts taken from reference TRBV5-1 and TRBJ2-5, reads KAGVTQTPRYLIKTRGQQVTLSCSPISGHRSVSWYQQTPGQGLQFLFEYFSETQRNKGNFPGRFSGRQFSNSRSEMNVSTLELGDSALYLCASSLRSTSGQETQYFGPGTRLLVL.

About this clone itself: This same CDR3 is encoded by further DNA sequences in the sample. This chain connects TRBV18 to TRBJ1-5, with 8 bases fitting TRBD1. This CDR3 comprises 14 residues. J gave up 2 bases and V 3 bases, and 0 bases lay outside the gene matches. Germline CDR1 and CDR2: KGHSH and LQKENI. The CDR3 sequence: CASSPGQGNQPQHF. DNA of the CDR3: TGTGCCAGCTCACCGGGACAGGGCAATCAGCCCCAGCATTTT.

This chain joins TRBV28 and TRBJ2-2; 11 bases align to TRBD2. Germline V gives CDR1 MDHEN, CDR2 SYDVKM. The CDR3 is made up of 18 amino acids. V gave up 6 bases and J gave up 3 bases; unmatched junction bases: 12. CDR3 DNA sequence: TGTGCCAGCAGCCGAAAACTAGCGGGAGATCGCCACACCGGGGAGCTGTTTTTT. Protein product: CASSRKLAGDRHTGELFF.

The rearrangement links TRBV9 to TRBJ1-5, with D unresolved. The ends were cut back, 0 bases at V and 0 bases at J, with 7 bases in the middle. This CDR3 is built from 15 residues. Germline loops: CDR1 SGDLS, CDR2 YYNGEE. CDR3 in DNA: TGTGCCAGCAGCGTAGGTGAGGGTAGCAATCAGCCCCAGCATTTT. Protein product: CASSVGEGSNQPQHF.

The genes are TRBV5-5 and TRBJ1-1; D ambiguous. The V end lost 2 bases, the J end lost 1 base, and 12 bases lay between the germline ends. The germline gives CDR1 SGHKS, CDR2 YYEKEE (reference sequence). The CDR3 extends over 15 amino acids. The CDR3 is CASSFQTQPNTEAFF. The CDR3 coding sequence is TGTGCCAGCAGCTTCCAAACACAACCGAACACTGAAGCTTTCTTT.

This sequence joins TRBV2 and TRBJ1-2; TRBD1 aligns across 8 bases. The CDR3 runs 15 residues. Germline CDR1 is SNHLY and CDR2 is FYNNEI. With V trimmed by 6 bases and J by 7 bases, 13 bases remained unmatched. The CDR3 DNA sequence: TGTGCCAGCAGCCTCCCAGGGGGCAAAAGCGGTGGCTACACCTTC. Its protein product is CASSLPGGKSGGYTF.

V and J are TRBV27 and TRBJ1-1; 10 bases are a match to TRBD1. This CDR3 spans 17 amino acids. Losses at the gene ends were 1 base for V and 2 bases for J; bases not matched to a gene: 7. Germline assignment: CDR1 MNHEY and CDR2 SMNVEV (reference sequence). CDR3 amino acids: CASSLLGQGSPNTEAFF. DNA of the CDR3: TGTGCCAGCAGTTTATTGGGACAGGGGTCACCCAACACTGAAGCTTTCTTT.

The V call is TRBV7-9, the J call TRBJ2-2, with 14 bases that match TRBD2. Germline CDR1 reads SEHNR; CDR2 reads FQNEAQ (reference sequence). This CDR3 is built from 18 residues. The ends lost 4 bases at V and 7 bases at J; junction bases unmatched: 11. The CDR3 here is CASSSISGTSGSVGELFF. CDR3 DNA: TGTGCCAGCAGCTCCATATCCGGGACTAGCGGGAGCGTCGGGGAGCTGTTTTTT.

V and J are TRBV27 and TRBJ2-7; TRBD2 is a possible D gene (7 bases). CDR1 and CDR2 (germline): MNHEY, SMNVEV (reference sequence). The CDR3 covers 14 residues. V was cut by 4 bases and J by 3 bases, with 13 bases left in between. CDR3 region: CASSSGGLFYEQYF. CDR3 nucleotide sequence: TGTGCCAGCAGTTCGGGGGGCCTATTCTACGAGCAGTACTTC.

The rearrangement joins TRBV28 to TRBJ1-5, with TRBD1 matching 11 bases. The germline CDR1 and CDR2 sequences are MDHEN and SYDVKM. The CDR3 loop spans 17 amino acids. After removal of 6 bases from V and 0 bases from J, the junction contained 7 bases not matched to a gene. CDR3 bases: TGTGCCAGCAGAGGGACAGGGGGTCCCTATAGCAATCAGCCCCAGCATTTT. Translation gives CASRGTGGPYSNQPQHF.

The rearrangement joins TRBV28 to TRBJ2-5; 11 positions agree with TRBD1. The end of the DNA fits TRBJ2-7 better, so the J call may be wrong. CDR1 is MDHEN and CDR2 is SYDVKM in the germline V gene. The CDR3 runs to 14 residues. The CDR3 DNA sequence: TGTGCCAGCGGGACAGGGGGAAATCCCTACGAGCAGTACTTC. Its translation is CASGTGGNPYEQYF.

The rearrangement uses TRBV10-3 and TRBJ2-1; TRBD2 matches 14 bases. Per the germline V gene, CDR1 is ENHRY and CDR2 is SYGVKD. Losses at the gene ends were 2 bases for V and 7 bases for J; bases not matched to a gene: 16. This CDR3 region has 20 residues. Written as DNA, the CDR3 is TGTGCCATCAGTGAGGCTAGACTAGCGGGGGGGCCCAACTCTGGGAATGAGCAGTTCTTC. It translates to CAISEARLAGGPNSGNEQFF.

The chain uses TRBV19 and TRBJ1-1; 7 bases fit TRBD1. This CDR3 spans 17 amino acids. J was trimmed by 1 base and V by 6 bases; bases with no gene match: 14. The germline V gene encodes CDR1 LNHDA and CDR2 SQIVND (reference sequence). The DNA for the CDR3 is TGTGCCAGTAGCTCCCGAGACAGGGTTTTGCGGAACACTGAAGCTTTCTTT. Protein sequence: CASSSRDRVLRNTEAFF.

This clone was counted between two and nine times. This chain links TRBV29-1 with TRBJ2-6; the D gene is possibly TRBD2 (5 bases). The CDR3 has 16 residues. V shed 4 bases and J shed 2 bases, with 15 bases lying between them. Germline loops: CDR1 SQVTM, CDR2 ANQGSEA. CDR3 region: CSVGDVGVPGANVLTF. The CDR3 bases are TGCAGCGTTGGGGATGTGGGAGTGCCTGGGGCCAACGTCCTGACTTTC.

The chain is built from TRBV7-3 and TRBJ2-3; TRBD1 might be the D (6 bases). Germline V lookup: CDR1 SGHTA, CDR2 FQGTGA. Trimming took 2 bases from V and 10 from J, leaving 13 bases between them. There are 13 residues in the CDR3. CDR3 DNA: TGTGCCAGCAGCTTACTGAGGACAGACGCGCAGTATTTT. This codes for CASSLLRTDAQYF.

The chain employs TRBV4-1 and TRBJ1-5; TRBD1 might be the D (5 bases). V was trimmed by 1 base and J by 6 bases, leaving 13 bases between them. This CDR3 has 15 residues. Per germline, CDR1 MGHRA and CDR2 YSYEKL. The CDR3 DNA follows: TGCGCCAGCAGCCAAGGCGGGACCCTGGGTCAGCCCCAGCATTTT. Translated: CASSQGGTLGQPQHF.